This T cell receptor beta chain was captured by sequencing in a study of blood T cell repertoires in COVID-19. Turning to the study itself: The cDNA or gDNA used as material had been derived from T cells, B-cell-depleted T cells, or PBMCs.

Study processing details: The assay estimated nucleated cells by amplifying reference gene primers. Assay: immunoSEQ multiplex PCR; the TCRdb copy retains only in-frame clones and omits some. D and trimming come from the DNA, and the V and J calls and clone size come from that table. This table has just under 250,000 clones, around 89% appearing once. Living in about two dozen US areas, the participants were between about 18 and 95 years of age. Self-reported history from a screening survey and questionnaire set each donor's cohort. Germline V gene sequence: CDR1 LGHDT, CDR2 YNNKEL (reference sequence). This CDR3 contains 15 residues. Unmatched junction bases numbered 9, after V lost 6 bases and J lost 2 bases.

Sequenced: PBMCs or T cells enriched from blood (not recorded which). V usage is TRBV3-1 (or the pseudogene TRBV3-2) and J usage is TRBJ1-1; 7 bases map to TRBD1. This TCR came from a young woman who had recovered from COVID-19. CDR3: CASSEGQLFNTEAFF. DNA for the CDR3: TGTGCCAGCAGTGAGGGACAGCTCTTCAACACTGAAGCTTTCTTT.